This T cell receptor beta chain came from a study of cytomegalovirus exposure and HLA in healthy donors (dated by TCRdb to the late 2010s). As for the study more broadly: According to a later analysis, one platform produced both the 110 or so validation repertoires and the 620 or so repertoires of the first cohort. The aim of the study was to test whether cataloging public T cell receptors could identify signatures of past pathogen exposure. Besides the first cohort of around 670 subjects, a separate validation cohort made up of over 100 different subjects was used. The study combined high-throughput TCR immunosequencing, statistical association of individual TCRs with disease status, and machine learning to predict cytomegalovirus infection status.

From cysteine to phenylalanine, the CDR3 is 16 amino acids long. Only CDR3 DNA remains: 48 bases, in frame from the first base. Ends trimmed: V by 3 bases, J by 4 bases; bases unmatched to a gene: 7. According to the germline V gene, CDR1 reads SGDLS and CDR2 reads YYNGEE. Overall study results and their limits: Across donors, most TCR sequences were observed very rarely, whereas some public TCRs were present in many individuals. A total of 150 to 200 TCR beta chains were listed by the study as associated with cytomegalovirus. In both the original and validation cohorts, the classifier was reported to diagnose cytomegalovirus status with high specificity and sensitivity. In vitro tests confirmed that a few of the cytomegalovirus-associated TCR beta chains recognize cytomegalovirus antigens. In a later analysis, TCRs clustered in the first cohort were found to also tend to co-occur in the 100 to 150 validation repertoires, with 85% to 95% of cluster scores above 0. The authors suggested that the approach could potentially be generalized to other disease states and immunological phenotypes. A later analysis had no HLA typing for the validation cohort, so co-occurrence there was scored across all 120 repertoires.

Libraries were constructed by the immunoSEQ multiplex PCR assay. Processing in the source paper ran as follows. A statistical classification framework was built to diagnose cytomegalovirus status from the catalog of TCR beta chain sequences. Entries here come from immuneACCESS through TCRdb and include only in-frame sequences with V and J called. Some clones fail to appear in such tables; in the studies checked, an unresolved V gene covers under half of the shortfall, and the cause of the remainder is unknown. V, J and clone size are those of that table, while D and trimming were read from the DNA. The sample includes fewer than 150,000 clones, with about 86% observed a single time. 7.9% of the sample lies in the top ten. Note on this clone: Its cognate antigen has yet to be identified. Per-base qualities were not stored, and no clone one base away is much larger.

Donors formed part of the validation cohort, which comprised over a hundred subjects and was distinct from the first cohort of 670 or so subjects. The sequence links TRBV9 to TRBJ2-2, with TRBD1 matching 9 junction bases. Sequenced material: PBMCs. This TCR derives from a woman aged 18-30 years in good health and CMV-seropositive. The sequenced DNA: TGTGCCAGCAGCGCGGTAACAGGGGGCGTCACCGGGGAGCTGTTTTTT. Translated, this gives CASSAVTGGVTGELFF.